The TCR beta chain described here comes from a study of response to subunit inactivated influenza vaccine. The V gene's germline CDR1 is LGHDT and CDR2 YNNKEL (reference sequence). CDR3 length equals 13 residues. V was shortened by 2 bases and J by 10 bases, with 12 bases between the two germline ends. This clonotype was detected a few times. In TCRdb, the RT-PCR reads were re-called with MiXCR into one record per CDR3 protein. The data contain approximately 730,000 distinct CDR3 sequences, around 13% of them seen just once; the ten biggest clones take up less than 7%. The chain links TRBV3-1 to TRBJ2-1; no clear D gene. The starting material was PBMCs from blood, obtained around two weeks before vaccination. The clonotype originates from a man aged 45-65 years who received an inactivated influenza vaccine. The CDR3 spells CASSQPPPPEQFF. In DNA form, the CDR3 reads TGTGCCAGCAGCCAACCTCCCCCTCCGGAGCAGTTCTTC.